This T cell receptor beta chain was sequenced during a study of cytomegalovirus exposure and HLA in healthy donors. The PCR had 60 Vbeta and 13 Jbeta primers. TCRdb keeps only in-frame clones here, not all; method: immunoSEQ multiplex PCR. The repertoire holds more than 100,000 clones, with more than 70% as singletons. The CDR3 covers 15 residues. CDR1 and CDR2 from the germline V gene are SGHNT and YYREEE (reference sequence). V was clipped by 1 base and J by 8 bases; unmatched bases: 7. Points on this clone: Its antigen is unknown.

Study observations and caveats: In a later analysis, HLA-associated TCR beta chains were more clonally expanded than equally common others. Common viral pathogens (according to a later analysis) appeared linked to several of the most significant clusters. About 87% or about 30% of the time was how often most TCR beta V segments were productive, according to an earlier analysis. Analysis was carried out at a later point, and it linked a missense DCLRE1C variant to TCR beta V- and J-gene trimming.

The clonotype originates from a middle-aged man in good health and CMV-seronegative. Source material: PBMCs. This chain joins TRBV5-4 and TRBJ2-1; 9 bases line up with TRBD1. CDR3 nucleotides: TGTGCCAGCAGCTTGAGACAGGGGGGTGTTGATGAGCAGTTCTTC. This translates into CASSLRQGGVDEQFF.